This T cell receptor beta chain was sequenced during a study of CXCR3-negative and CXCR3-positive naive CD8 T cells. Points from the study as a whole: CXCR3-negative and CXCR3-positive naive cells shared comparable TRBV-TRBJ usage, but memory cells did not.

Comment on this clonotype: Its antigen remains unknown.

UMI labels and 5' RACE were used to prepare the TRB cDNA libraries. TCRdb reprocessed the 5' RACE reads, with one entry per CDR3 protein and no DNA. The sample table sets out more than 65,000 distinct CDR3 sequences. Per germline, CDR1 LNHNV and CDR2 YYDKDF (reference sequence). The CDR3 is 14 amino acids. The chain uses TRBV15 and TRBJ2-1; TCRdb outputs TRBD2, but without DNA this stays unchecked. Sequencing was carried out using naive CXCR3- CD8+ T cells from blood. Documented subset: CD45RO-CCR7+CD27+CD95- naive CD8+ T cells lacking CXCR3 (TNR3-). The receptor was isolated from a human donor in good health. Some clones in this sample may be carry-over from other donors' samples. The CDR3 protein is CATREKRADNEQFF.